The sample holds a few counts of the clone carrying this TCR beta chain. Its antigen remains unknown. The source of the sample is a study of cytomegalovirus exposure and HLA in healthy donors. Vbeta (60) and Jbeta (13) primers were used in the PCR. Some clones are missing from TCRdb's copy, which holds only in-frame ones; the method was immunoSEQ multiplex PCR. The sample records about 140,000 clones, approximately 84% being singletons. Regarding the study as a whole: Later analysis showed TCR association rates varying by HLA locus, highest for DRB1 and lowest for HLA-C.

The clonotype was recovered from a woman aged 60 to 75 in good health and CMV-seropositive. Material for sequencing was PBMCs.

The DNA of the CDR3 is TGTGCCAGCAGGGGGCGGTTGGACACCGGGGAGCTGTTTTTT. This codes for CASRGRLDTGELFF. The chain carries TRBV5-8 and TRBJ2-2; D is possibly TRBD1 (5 bases). Germline values: CDR1 SGHTS, CDR2 YDEGEE. V dropped 5 bases and J dropped 3 bases, with 11 bases sitting between them. The CDR3 runs to 14 residues. Using reference TRBV5-8 and TRBJ2-2 for the parts outside the CDR3, the full variable domain is EAGVTQSPTHLIKTRGQQATLRCSPISGHTSVYWYQQALGLGLQFLLWYDEGEERNRGNFPPRFSGRQFPNYSSELNVNALELEDSALYLCASRGRLDTGELFFGEGSRLTVL.